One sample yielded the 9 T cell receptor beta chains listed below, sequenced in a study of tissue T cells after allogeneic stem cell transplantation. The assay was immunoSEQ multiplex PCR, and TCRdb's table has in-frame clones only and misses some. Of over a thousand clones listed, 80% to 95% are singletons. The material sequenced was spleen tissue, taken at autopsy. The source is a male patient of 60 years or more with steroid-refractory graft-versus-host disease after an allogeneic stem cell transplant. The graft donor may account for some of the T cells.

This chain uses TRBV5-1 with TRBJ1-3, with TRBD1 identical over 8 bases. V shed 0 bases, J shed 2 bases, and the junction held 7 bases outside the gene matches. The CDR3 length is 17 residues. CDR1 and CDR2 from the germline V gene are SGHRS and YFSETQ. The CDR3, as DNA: TGCGCCAGCAGCTTGGGTCAGGGGGCGACGGCTGGAAACACCATATATTTT. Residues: CASSLGQGATAGNTIYF.

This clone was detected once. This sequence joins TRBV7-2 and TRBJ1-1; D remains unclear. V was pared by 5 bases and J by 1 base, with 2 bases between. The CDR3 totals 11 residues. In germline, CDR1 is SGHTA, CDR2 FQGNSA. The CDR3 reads CASSENTEAFF. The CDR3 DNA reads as TGTGCCAGCAGCGAGAACACTGAAGCTTTCTTT.

The CDR3 nucleotides are TGTGCCAGCAGCCAAGGGACAGGGACTTACAATGAGCAGTTCTTC. Residues: CASSQGTGTYNEQFF. This chain connects TRBV4-2 to TRBJ2-1; TRBD1 agrees at 8 bases. Losses at the gene ends were 1 base for V and 4 bases for J; bases not matched to a gene: 3. Germline-derived CDR1 and CDR2 are LGHNA and YNFKEQ. The CDR3 has 15 amino acids.

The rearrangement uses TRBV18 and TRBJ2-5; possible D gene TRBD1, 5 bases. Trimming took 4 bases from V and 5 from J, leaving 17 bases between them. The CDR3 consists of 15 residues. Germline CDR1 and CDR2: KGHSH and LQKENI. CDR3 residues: CASSHMTVDAETQYF. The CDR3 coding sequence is TGTGCCAGCTCACACATGACAGTTGACGCCGAGACCCAGTACTTC. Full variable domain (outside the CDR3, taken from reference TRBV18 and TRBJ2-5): NAGVMQNPRHLVRRRGQEARLRCSPMKGHSHVYWYRQLPEEGLKFMVYLQKENIIDESGMPKERFSAEFPKEGPSILRIQQVVRGDSAAYFCASSHMTVDAETQYFGPGTRLLVL.

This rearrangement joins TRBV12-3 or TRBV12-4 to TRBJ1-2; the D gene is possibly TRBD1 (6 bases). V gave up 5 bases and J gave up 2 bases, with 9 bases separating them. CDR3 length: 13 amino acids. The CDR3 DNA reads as TGTGCCAGCAGTCCAACAGGGAACTATGGCTACACCTTC. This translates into CASSPTGNYGYTF.

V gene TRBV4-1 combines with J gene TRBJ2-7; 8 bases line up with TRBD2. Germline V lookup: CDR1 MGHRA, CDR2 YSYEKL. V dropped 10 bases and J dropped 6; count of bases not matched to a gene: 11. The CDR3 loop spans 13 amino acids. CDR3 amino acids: CATSGGESGEQYF. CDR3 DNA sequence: TGCGCCACCTCGGGAGGGGAGTCGGGCGAGCAGTACTTC.

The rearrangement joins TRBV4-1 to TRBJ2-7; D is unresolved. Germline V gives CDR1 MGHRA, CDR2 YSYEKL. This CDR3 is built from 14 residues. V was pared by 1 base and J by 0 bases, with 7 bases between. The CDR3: CASSQALSSYEQYF. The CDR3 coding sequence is TGCGCCAGCAGCCAAGCACTCAGCTCCTACGAGCAGTACTTC.

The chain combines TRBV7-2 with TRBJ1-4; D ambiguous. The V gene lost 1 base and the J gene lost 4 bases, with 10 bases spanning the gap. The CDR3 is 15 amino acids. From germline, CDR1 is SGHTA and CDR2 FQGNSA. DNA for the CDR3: TGTGCCAGCAGCTTAGAGGTCAGCAATAATGAAAAACTGTTTTTT. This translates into CASSLEVSNNEKLFF.

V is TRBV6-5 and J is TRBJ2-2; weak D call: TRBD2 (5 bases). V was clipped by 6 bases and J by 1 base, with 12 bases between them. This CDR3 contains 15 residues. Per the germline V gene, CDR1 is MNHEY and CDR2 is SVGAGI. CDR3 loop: CASRYGRENTGELFF. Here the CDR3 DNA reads TGTGCCAGCAGGTACGGACGGGAGAACACCGGGGAGCTGTTTTTT.